The rows below give T cell receptor beta chains drawn from one sample of a study of T cells after posttransplantation cyclophosphamide. The protocol was immunoSEQ multiplex PCR, while the TCRdb copy is restricted to in-frame clones and leaves out a portion. Among over 20,000 clones listed, 80% to 90% were seen once. Specimen: PBMCs, collected after allogeneic stem cell transplant with posttransplant cyclophosphamide. Receptors originate from a female patient between 30 and 40 years old who received an allogeneic stem cell transplant from an unrelated donor, was CMV-positive, and had no GVHD. Some of the T cells might come from the graft donor. Each CDR3 is given with its conserved first and last residue. The D gene is left open where the match is weak. Size values are once, few and many counts, or a class for expanded clones, and some rows have none.

D gene	V gene	clone size	J gene	CDR3 DNA	CDR3 protein
.	TRBV10-1	.	TRBJ2-3	TGCGCCAGCAGTGACCAGGTGGTGGGTGGAGATACGCAGTATTTT	CASSDQVVGGDTQYF
.	TRBV27	.	TRBJ2-7	TGTGCCAGCAGTCCCAGACAGCCCCCCTACGAGCAGTACTTC	CASSPRQPPYEQYF
TRBD1	TRBV7-9	.	TRBJ2-1	TGTGCCAGCAGCTTAGACAGGGGGCGTGGGAATGAGCAGTTCTTC	CASSLDRGRGNEQFF
TRBD1	TRBV7-2	.	TRBJ2-4	TGTGCCAGCAGCTCCGACAGGGGATTGTGGAACATTCAGTACTTC	CASSSDRGLWNIQYF
.	TRBV28	.	TRBJ2-3	TGTGCCAGCAGTTCGGGGGGCGCAGATACGCAGTATTTT	CASSSGGADTQYF
.	TRBV6-1	once	TRBJ2-1	TGTGCCAGCAAGAGACAGTACAATGAGCAGTTCTTC	CASKRQYNEQFF
TRBD1	TRBV6-4	once	TRBJ1-6	TGTGCCAGCATAGGGGGCTCCACGGGGTATAATTCACCCCTCCACTTT	CASIGGSTGYNSPLHF
TRBD1	TRBV5-1	.	TRBJ2-3	TGCGCCAGCAGCTTGGGTAACAGGGGTAAGACAGATACGCAGTATTTT	CASSLGNRGKTDTQYF
.	TRBV29-1	.	TRBJ2-7	TGCAGCGTTGAAGATGTTCATGGCGGCAGTTCCTACGAGCAGTACTTC	CSVEDVHGGSSYEQYF
.	TRBV2	.	TRBJ1-1	TGTGCCAGCAGTGAAGGGGCAGGGGCGACTGAAGCTTTCTTT	CASSEGAGATEAFF
.	TRBV5-5	.	TRBJ2-7	TGTGCCAGCAGCTCGCAGGCAGGTTCTTCCTCCTACGAGCAGTACTTC	CASSSQAGSSSYEQYF
TRBD1	TRBV5-8	.	TRBJ1-6	TGTGCCAGCAGCTTCAAGACAGGGGTCGTTTCACCCCTCCACTTT	CASSFKTGVVSPLHF
.	TRBV14	.	TRBJ1-4	TGTGCCAGCAGCCAGGGAGGGGGTGAAAAACTGTTTTTT	CASSQGGGEKLFF
TRBD1	TRBV28	.	TRBJ2-1	TGTGCCAGCAGTTCGTCAGGGGGCAGTTACAATGAGCAGTTCTTC	CASSSSGGSYNEQFF
TRBD1	TRBV6-5	.	TRBJ2-1	TGTGCCAGCAGTCGACAGGGCGAGGTGCAGTTCTTC	CASSRQGEVQFF
TRBD1	TRBV2	.	TRBJ2-7	TGTGCCACCCAGACAGGGGGCTCCTACGAGCAGTACTTC	CATQTGGSYEQYF
.	TRBV7-9	.	TRBJ1-1	TGTGCCAGCAGCTTTGGGCAGGGGTCCTGGGGAGCTTTCTTT	CASSFGQGSWGAFF
TRBD1	TRBV7-9	.	TRBJ1-5	TGTGCCAGCAGCGCAGGGGGCCATCAGCCCCAGCATTTT	CASSAGGHQPQHF
.	TRBV1	.	TRBJ2-7	TGCACCAGCAGCCAAGATCAGAGAGGTTTCTACGAGCAGTACTTC	CTSSQDQRGFYEQYF
TRBD1	TRBV19	.	TRBJ1-1	TGTGCCAGTAGTCTCTGGACAGGGTGGACTGAAGCTTTCTTT	CASSLWTGWTEAFF
TRBD1	TRBV27	once	TRBJ1-6	TGTGCCAGCAGTTTATGGGGACAGGGAAACTCACCCCTCCACTTT	CASSLWGQGNSPLHF
.	TRBV7-6	.	TRBJ2-3	TGTGCCAGCAGCCGGGGGGATACGCAGTATTTT	CASSRGDTQYF
.	TRBV10-3	few	TRBJ1-1	TGTGCCAGCAGTTTATCGGAGCGGACTGAAGCTTTCTTT	CASSLSERTEAFF
TRBD1	TRBV6-1	.	TRBJ1-2	TGTGCCAGCCAACAGGGGGCTAACTATGGCTACACCTTC	CASQQGANYGYTF
TRBD2	TRBV7-3	.	TRBJ2-5	TGTGCCAGCAGCTTTCAGGGACTAGCGGGGGGTCCTTATGGGGAGACCCAGTACTTC	CASSFQGLAGGPYGETQYF
TRBD2	TRBV2	.	TRBJ2-3	TGTGCCAGCAGTGTCGGGGGGGGGCCCACAGATACGCAGTATTTT	CASSVGGGPTDTQYF
TRBD1	TRBV10-1	.	TRBJ2-7	TGCGCCAGCAGTGGGGGACAGGGTGCCTTCTACGAGCAGTACTTC	CASSGGQGAFYEQYF
TRBD1	TRBV10-3	.	TRBJ2-7	TGTGCCATCAGTGGGGACCGGGACAGGGTACTTACGAGGGACGAGCAGTACTTC	CAISGDRDRVLTRDEQYF
.	TRBV30	.	TRBJ1-5	TGTGCCTGGAGTAAAGGAGACAATCAGCCCCAGCATTTT	CAWSKGDNQPQHF